The 6 T cell receptor beta chains presented below share a single source sample, sequenced in a study of molecular identifiers for immune sequencing clone quantification. Each CDR3 protein gets one entry after TCRdb re-called the PCR reads with MiXCR. The table shows about 97,000 distinct CDR3 sequences, with 20% to 30% occurring only once. The sequenced sample consisted of naive CD8+ T cells from blood, with Jurkat cell RNA spiked in. Specified subset: FACS-sorted CD8+CD4-CCR7+CD45RA+ naive T cells. These receptors all stem from a human donor in good health. Some libraries in this study had Jurkat cell RNA spiked in.

Only a few counts were recorded for this clonotype. At one of its ends the junction is not consistent with the germline gene, which may arise from a read error. The chain combines TRBV27 with TRBJ2-3; possibly TRBD2 for D (7 bases). Germline V lookup: CDR1 MNHEY, CDR2 SMNVEV (reference sequence). The CDR3 runs to 17 residues. CDR3 amino acids: CASGLITGGADIDTQYF. For the CDR3, the DNA is TGTGCCAGCGGTTTAATTACGGGGGGCGCGGATATAGATACGCAGTATTTT.

This clonotype was recorded at least ten times. The chain employs TRBV5-4 and TRBJ2-4; TRBD1 or TRBD2 may be the D gene (5 bases each). This CDR3 has 14 residues. Deletions cut 3 bases from V and 0 bases from J, with 7 bases between. The germline V gene encodes CDR1 SGHNT and CDR2 YYREEE (reference sequence). Here the CDR3 DNA reads TGTGCCAGCAGCTCGGGGCTAGCCAAAAACATTCAGTACTTC. Protein product: CASSSGLAKNIQYF.

The chain couples TRBV19 to TRBJ1-1; a possible D gene is TRBD1 (5 bases). The CDR3 covers 14 residues. The V end was cut by 5 bases, the J end by 0 bases, with 10 bases between. The germline V gene encodes CDR1 LNHDA and CDR2 SQIVND (reference sequence). The CDR3 spells CASSATDLNTEAFF. The CDR3, as DNA: TGTGCCAGTAGTGCGACAGACCTGAACACTGAAGCTTTCTTT.

This clonotype has at least ten counts. This chain uses TRBV7-2 with TRBJ2-7, with TRBD2 identical over 10 bases. The V gene end was trimmed by 5 bases and the J gene end by 5 bases; junction bases not matched to a gene: 9. The CDR3 is 15 amino acids. The germline CDR1 and CDR2 sequences are SGHTA and FQGNSA. The CDR3 DNA is TGTGCCAGCAGCCCGAGCGGGGGGGGACTTCACGAGCAGTACTTC. This codes for CASSPSGGGLHEQYF.

The chain employs TRBV18 and TRBJ2-3, with D perhaps TRBD2 (5 bases). Germline CDR1 reads KGHSH; CDR2 reads LQKENI. The V and J ends lost 0 bases and 3 bases respectively, with 7 bases between them. The CDR3 spans 14 residues. The CDR3 nucleotides read TGTGCCAGCTCACCACCTGAGGGAACAGATACGCAGTATTTT. Translating it yields CASSPPEGTDTQYF. Full variable domain (remainder filled in from reference TRBV18 and TRBJ2-3): NAGVMQNPRHLVRRRGQEARLRCSPMKGHSHVYWYRQLPEEGLKFMVYLQKENIIDESGMPKERFSAEFPKEGPSILRIQQVVRGDSAAYFCASSPPEGTDTQYFGPGTRLTVL.

On this clonotype: Sequence at one end of the junction differs from germline and may be a read error. V is TRBV4-3 and J is TRBJ2-3, with unresolved D. The CDR3 sequence is 15 residues long. In germline, CDR1 is LGHNA, CDR2 YSLEER. This CDR3 reads CASSQGIVLADTQYF. CDR3 DNA: TGCGCCAGCAGCCAGGGGATAGTGTTGGCAGATACGCAGTACTTT.